The TCR beta chain described here comes from a study of cytomegalovirus exposure and HLA in healthy donors. The CDR3 has 16 amino acids. Germline assignment: CDR1 SGHTA and CDR2 FQGNSA. With V trimmed by 5 bases and J by 2 bases, 10 bases remained unmatched. The PCR had 60 Vbeta and 13 Jbeta primers. Clones were read by immunoSEQ multiplex PCR, and TCRdb kept only the in-frame ones, dropping some. In the table there are 130,000 or so clones, 60% to 85% of which are singletons. The V and J genes are TRBV7-2 and TRBJ2-7, with TRBD2 matching over 9 bases. The receptor comes from a woman in her 40s in good health and CMV-seronegative. Sequences were obtained from PBMCs. This CDR3 is CASSRSSGLAPYEQYF. CDR3 nucleotides: TGTGCCAGCAGCCGATCGTCGGGACTAGCCCCCTACGAGCAGTACTTC.